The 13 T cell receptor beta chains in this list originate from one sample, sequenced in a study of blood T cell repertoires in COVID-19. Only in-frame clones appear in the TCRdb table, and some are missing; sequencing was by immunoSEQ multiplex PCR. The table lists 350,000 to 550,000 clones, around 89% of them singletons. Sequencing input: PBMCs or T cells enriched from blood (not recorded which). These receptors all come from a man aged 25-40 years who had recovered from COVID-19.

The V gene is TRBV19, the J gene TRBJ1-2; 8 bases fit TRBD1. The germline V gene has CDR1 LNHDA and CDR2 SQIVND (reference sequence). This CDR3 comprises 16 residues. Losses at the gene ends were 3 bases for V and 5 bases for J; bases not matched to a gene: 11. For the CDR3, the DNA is TGTGCCAGTAGTATGGGCCAGCGGACAGGGTGGTATGGCTACACCTTC. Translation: CASSMGQRTGWYGYTF.

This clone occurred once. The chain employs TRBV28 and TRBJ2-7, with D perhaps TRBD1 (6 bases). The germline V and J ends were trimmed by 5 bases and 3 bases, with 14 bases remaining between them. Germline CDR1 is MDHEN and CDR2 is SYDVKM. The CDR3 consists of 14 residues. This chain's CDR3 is CASSKGQSRYEQYF. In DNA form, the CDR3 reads TGTGCCAGCAGTAAAGGACAGTCCCGCTACGAGCAGTACTTC.

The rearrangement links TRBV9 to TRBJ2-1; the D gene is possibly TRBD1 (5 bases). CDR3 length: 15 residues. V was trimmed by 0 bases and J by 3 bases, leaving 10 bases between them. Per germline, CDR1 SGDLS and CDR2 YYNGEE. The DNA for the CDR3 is TGTGCCAGCAGCGTAGAAGGGGCTATCTACAATGAGCAGTTCTTC. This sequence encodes CASSVEGAIYNEQFF.

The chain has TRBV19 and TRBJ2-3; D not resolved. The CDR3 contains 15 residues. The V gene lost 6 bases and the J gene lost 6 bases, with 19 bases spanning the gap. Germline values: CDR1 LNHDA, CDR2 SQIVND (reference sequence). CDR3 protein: CASRPGPAVGDTQYF. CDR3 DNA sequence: TGTGCCAGTAGACCGGGTCCCGCCGTAGGCGATACGCAGTATTTT.

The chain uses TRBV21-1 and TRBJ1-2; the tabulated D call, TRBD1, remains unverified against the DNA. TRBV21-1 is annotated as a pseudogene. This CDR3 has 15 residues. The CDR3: CASSTPGQGAGGYTF. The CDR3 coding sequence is TGTGCCAGCAGCACTCCCGGACAGGGGGCTGGTGGCTACACCTTC.

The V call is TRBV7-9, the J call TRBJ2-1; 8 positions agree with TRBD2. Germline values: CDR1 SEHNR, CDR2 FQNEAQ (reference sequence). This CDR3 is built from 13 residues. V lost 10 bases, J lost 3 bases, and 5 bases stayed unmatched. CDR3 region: CATNGGGYNEQFF. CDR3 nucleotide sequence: TGTGCCACCAACGGGGGGGGCTACAATGAGCAGTTCTTC.

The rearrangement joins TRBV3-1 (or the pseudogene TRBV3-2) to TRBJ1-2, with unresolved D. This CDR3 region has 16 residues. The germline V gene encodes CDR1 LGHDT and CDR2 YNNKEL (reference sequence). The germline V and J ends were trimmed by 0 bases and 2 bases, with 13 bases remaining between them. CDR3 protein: CASSQDGGSPNYGYTF. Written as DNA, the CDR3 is TGTGCCAGCAGCCAAGATGGCGGGTCCCCCAACTATGGCTACACCTTC.

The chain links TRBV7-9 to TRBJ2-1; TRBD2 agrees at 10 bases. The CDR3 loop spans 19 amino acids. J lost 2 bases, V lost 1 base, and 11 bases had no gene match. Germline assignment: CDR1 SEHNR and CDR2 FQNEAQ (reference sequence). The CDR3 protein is CASSLGIAGGTHPYNEQFF. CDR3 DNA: TGTGCCAGCAGCTTAGGAATAGCGGGAGGAACGCACCCCTACAATGAGCAGTTCTTC. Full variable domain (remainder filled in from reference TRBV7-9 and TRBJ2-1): DTGVSQNPRHKITKRGQNVTFRCDPISEHNRLYWYRQTLGQGPEFLTYFQNEAQLEKSRLLSDRFSAERPKGSFSTLEIQRTEQGDSAMYLCASSLGIAGGTHPYNEQFFGPGTRLTVL.

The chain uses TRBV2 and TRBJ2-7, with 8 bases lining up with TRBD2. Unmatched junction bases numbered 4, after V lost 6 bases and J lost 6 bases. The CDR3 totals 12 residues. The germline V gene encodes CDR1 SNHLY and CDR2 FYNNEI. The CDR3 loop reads CASSNAGGEQYF. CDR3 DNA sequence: TGTGCCAGCAGCAATGCGGGGGGCGAGCAGTACTTC.

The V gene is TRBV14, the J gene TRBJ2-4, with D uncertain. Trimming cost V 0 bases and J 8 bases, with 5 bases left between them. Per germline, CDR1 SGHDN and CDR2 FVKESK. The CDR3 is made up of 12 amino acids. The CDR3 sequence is CASSQDRYIQYF. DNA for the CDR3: TGTGCCAGCAGCCAAGACAGGTACATTCAGTACTTC.

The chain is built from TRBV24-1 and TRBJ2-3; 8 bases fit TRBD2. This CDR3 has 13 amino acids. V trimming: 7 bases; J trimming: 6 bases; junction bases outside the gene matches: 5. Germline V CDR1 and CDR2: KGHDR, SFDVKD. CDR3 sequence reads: CATSRPGGDTQYF. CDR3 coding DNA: TGTGCCACCAGCCGCCCGGGGGGGGATACGCAGTATTTT.

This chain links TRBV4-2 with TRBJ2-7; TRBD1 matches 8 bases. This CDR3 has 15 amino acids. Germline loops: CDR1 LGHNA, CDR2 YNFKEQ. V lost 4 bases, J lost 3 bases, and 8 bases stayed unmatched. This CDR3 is CASSRTGTGDYEQYF. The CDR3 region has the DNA TGTGCCAGCAGCCGCACCGGGACAGGAGACTACGAGCAGTACTTC.

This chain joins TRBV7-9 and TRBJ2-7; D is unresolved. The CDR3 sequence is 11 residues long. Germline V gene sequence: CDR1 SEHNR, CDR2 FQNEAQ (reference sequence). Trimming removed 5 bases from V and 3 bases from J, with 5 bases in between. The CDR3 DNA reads TGTGCCAGCAGCCCTTACTACGAGCAGTACTTC. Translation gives CASSPYYEQYF.